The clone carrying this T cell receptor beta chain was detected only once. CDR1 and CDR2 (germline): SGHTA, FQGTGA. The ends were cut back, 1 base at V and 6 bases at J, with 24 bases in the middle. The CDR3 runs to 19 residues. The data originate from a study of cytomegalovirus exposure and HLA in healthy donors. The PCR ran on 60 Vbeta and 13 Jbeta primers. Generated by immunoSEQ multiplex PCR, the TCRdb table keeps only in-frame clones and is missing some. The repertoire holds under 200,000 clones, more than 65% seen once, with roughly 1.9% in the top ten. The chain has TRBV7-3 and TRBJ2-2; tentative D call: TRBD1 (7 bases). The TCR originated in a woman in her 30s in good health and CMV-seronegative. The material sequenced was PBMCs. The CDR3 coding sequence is TGTGCCAGCAGCTTAAACCGCGGCCTGTGGCAGGGGGGAGCCGGGGAGCTGTTTTTT. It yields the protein CASSLNRGLWQGGAGELFF.